The 30 T cell receptor beta chains below come from one sample, sequenced in a study of identifying expanded T cells in peripheral blood. Libraries were prepared by immunoSEQ multiplex PCR; TCRdb keeps only in-frame clonotypes and omits some of them. The sample consists of approximately 100,000 clones, around 89% of them appearing once. The source material was blood. Receptor source: a person between 18 and 75 years old in good health.

This clone has only one observation. The rearrangement joins TRBV4-3 to TRBJ1-3; maybe TRBD1 (5 bases). Germline V gives CDR1 LGHNA, CDR2 YSLEER. Between the trimmed V and J ends, which lost 4 bases and 4 bases, there was a span of 20 bases. The CDR3 contains 17 residues. In nucleotides, the CDR3 is TGCGCCAGCAGCCCGACGGGGGGGGGAATGTTCGGAAACACCATATATTTT. Translation gives CASSPTGGGMFGNTIYF.

This clone has only a few counts. The CDR3 sequence: CASSLEGGARYEQYF. Written as DNA, the CDR3 is TGTGCCAGCAGCTTAGAAGGGGGTGCCCGTTACGAGCAGTACTTC. V and J are TRBV7-9 and TRBJ2-7; D may be TRBD1 (6 bases). The CDR3 sequence is 15 residues long. Trimming shortened V by 1 base and J by 4 bases, and 14 bases separated the two germline ends. Germline V CDR1 and CDR2: SEHNR, FQNEAQ (reference sequence).

The chain uses TRBV4-3 and TRBJ2-3; D might be TRBD1 (6 bases). Germline CDR1 is LGHNA and CDR2 is YSLEER. V was cut by 2 bases and J by 4 bases, with 13 bases left in between. This CDR3 region has 15 residues. CDR3 coding DNA: TGCGCCAGCAGCCAAAAGATGGGACAATCAGATACGCAGTATTTT. Its translation: CASSQKMGQSDTQYF.

The V gene is TRBV5-4, the J gene TRBJ2-1; D might be TRBD2 (6 bases). With 0 bases removed from V and 8 bases from J, the gap between germline ends came to 21 bases. Looked up from germline, CDR1 is SGHNT and CDR2 is YYREEE (reference sequence). The CDR3 is 17 amino acids. This CDR3 is CASSLDGGSEIDDEQFF. CDR3 sequence (DNA): TGTGCCAGCAGCTTGGATGGGGGGTCGGAGATAGACGATGAGCAGTTCTTC.

This chain uses TRBV9 with TRBJ1-4; D gene unclear. The CDR3 covers 15 residues. With 3 bases removed from V and 0 bases from J, the gap between germline ends came to 9 bases. The germline gives CDR1 SGDLS, CDR2 YYNGEE. The CDR3 is CASSGLGATNEKLFF. The DNA of the CDR3 is TGTGCCAGCAGCGGGCTGGGTGCAACTAATGAAAAACTGTTTTTT.

The chain recombines TRBV4-1 with TRBJ2-7, with 8 bases fitting TRBD2. This CDR3 has 17 residues. With 0 bases clipped from V and 3 bases from J, the junction kept 10 bases outside the gene matches. Germline values: CDR1 MGHRA, CDR2 YSYEKL. The CDR3 DNA sequence: TGCGCCAGCAGCCAAGATTGGGGGGCGGGGGGACTCTACGAGCAGTACTTC. Its protein product is CASSQDWGAGGLYEQYF.

This rearrangement joins TRBV5-5 to TRBJ2-7; TRBD2 agrees at 9 bases. Germline CDR1 reads SGHKS; CDR2 reads YYEKEE (reference sequence). CDR3 size: 15 residues. With V trimmed by 5 bases and J by 1 base, 7 bases remained unmatched. CDR3 residues: CASSFSGGSSYEQYF. Here the CDR3 DNA reads TGTGCCAGCAGTTTTAGCGGGGGATCGTCCTACGAGCAGTACTTC. Based on the CDR3 plus reference TRBV5-5 and TRBJ2-7, the full variable domain is DAGVTQSPTHLIKTRGQQVTLRCSPISGHKSVSWYQQVLGQGPQFIFQYYEKEERGRGNFPDRFSARQFPNYSSELNVNALLLGDSALYLCASSFSGGSSYEQYFGPGTRLTVT.

The rearrangement links TRBV5-4 to TRBJ2-5, with D perhaps matching TRBD1 or TRBD2 (6 bases each). CDR1 is SGHNT, CDR2 YYREEE, per germline (reference sequence). Trimming left V 6 bases short and J 3 bases short, with 18 bases between. The CDR3 is made up of 15 amino acids. The CDR3 spells CASTPGGGHKETQYF. CDR3 DNA sequence: TGTGCCAGCACCCCAGGAGGGGGGCATAAAGAGACCCAGTACTTC.

The V gene is TRBV4-3, the J gene TRBJ2-7; no reliable D call. The CDR3 sequence is 14 residues long. Germline-derived CDR1 and CDR2 are LGHNA and YSLEER. Between the trimmed V and J ends, which lost 2 bases and 2 bases, there was a span of 10 bases. Written as DNA, the CDR3 is TGCGCCAGCAGCCAACAGGAAAGCACCTACGAGCAGTACTTC. Translating it yields CASSQQESTYEQYF.

The gene calls are TRBV28 and TRBJ2-3, with D possibly being TRBD1 (6 bases). The CDR3 is 13 residues long. V lost 6 bases and J lost 3, with 10 bases in between. Germline V gives CDR1 MDHEN, CDR2 SYDVKM. The CDR3 region is CASRGQGTDTQYF. CDR3 bases: TGTGCCAGCAGGGGTCAGGGGACAGATACGCAGTATTTT.

The chain couples TRBV27 to TRBJ2-3, with D unresolved. Germline V lookup: CDR1 MNHEY, CDR2 SMNVEV (reference sequence). The V and J ends lost 6 bases and 3 bases respectively, with 4 bases between them. The CDR3 has 11 amino acids. This chain's CDR3 is CASRSTDTQYF. CDR3 coding DNA: TGTGCCAGCAGATCTACAGATACGCAGTATTTT.

This clone was counted a single time. The chain is built from TRBV29-1 and TRBJ2-3; D might be TRBD1 (6 bases). Trimming left V 6 bases short and J 6 bases short, with 22 bases between. The CDR3 covers 15 residues. Germline loops: CDR1 SQVTM, CDR2 ANQGSEA. CDR3 nucleotide sequence: TGCAGCGTCAACGGACAGATTCCACAGATTGATACGCAGTATTTT. Amino acids: CSVNGQIPQIDTQYF.

V and J are TRBV30 and TRBJ1-5; D call uncertain. The CDR3 has 13 residues. The germline V gene encodes CDR1 GTSNPN and CDR2 SVGIG (reference sequence). The V and J ends lost 5 bases and 7 bases respectively, with 15 bases between them. CDR3: CAWGIGGRQPQHF. The CDR3, as DNA: TGTGCCTGGGGAATAGGTGGACGACAGCCCCAGCATTTT.

This chain joins TRBV2 and TRBJ2-1; 8 bases align to TRBD1. Germline CDR1 SNHLY, CDR2 FYNNEI. V trimming: 2 bases; J trimming: 7 bases; junction bases outside the gene matches: 4. The CDR3 consists of 14 residues. CDR3 DNA: TGTGCCAGCAGTGAATTTACAGGGGGGAATGAGCAGTTCTTC. Translating gives CASSEFTGGNEQFF. Looking up the rest from reference TRBV2 and TRBJ2-1 gives the full variable domain: EPEVTQTPSHQVTQMGQEVILRCVPISNHLYFYWYRQILGQKVEFLVSFYNNEISEKSEIFDDQFSVERPDGSNFTLKIRSTKLEDSAMYFCASSEFTGGNEQFFGPGTRLTVL.

The chain recombines TRBV18 with TRBJ1-1; D uncertain. V was cut by 3 bases and J by 0 bases, with 17 bases left in between. Germline V gene sequence: CDR1 KGHSH, CDR2 LQKENI. The CDR3 is made up of 17 amino acids. The CDR3 is CASSPYISQSVNTEAFF. The CDR3 DNA reads as TGTGCCAGCTCACCTTATATCAGTCAGAGCGTGAACACTGAAGCTTTCTTT.

The chain couples TRBV2 to TRBJ2-1; 8 bases are shared with TRBD2. Losses at the gene ends were 5 bases for V and 4 bases for J; bases not matched to a gene: 4. Germline V gene sequence: CDR1 SNHLY, CDR2 FYNNEI. CDR3 length equals 14 residues. The chain's CDR3 is CASSTSGAYNEQFF. CDR3 nucleotides: TGTGCCAGCAGTACTAGCGGCGCTTACAATGAGCAGTTCTTC.

The chain combines TRBV5-6 with TRBJ2-7; D gene unclear. The CDR3 spans 13 residues. V was clipped by 4 bases and J by 7 bases, with 15 bases between them. Germline values: CDR1 SGHDT, CDR2 YYEEEE. The CDR3 loop reads CASSQFLAAEQYF. Written as DNA, the CDR3 is TGTGCCAGCAGCCAATTCCTCGCGGCAGAGCAGTACTTC.

The chain combines TRBV18 with TRBJ1-5, with TRBD1 as a possible D gene (6 bases). V shed 4 bases and J shed 9 bases, with 16 bases lying between them. Per the germline V gene, CDR1 is KGHSH and CDR2 is LQKENI. CDR3 length: 14 residues. The CDR3 here is CASSLHRGQLPQHF. The DNA for the CDR3 is TGTGCCAGCTCACTTCACCGGGGACAACTGCCCCAGCATTTT.

CDR3 in DNA: TGCGCCAGCAGCCAAGGTTCCCCCGGGACCTACGAGCAGTACTTC. Translating gives CASSQGSPGTYEQYF. This chain connects TRBV4-3 to TRBJ2-7, with a tentative D call TRBD2 (5 bases). The CDR3 contains 15 residues. Trimming shortened V by 1 base and J by 2 bases, and 12 bases separated the two germline ends. From germline, CDR1 is LGHNA and CDR2 YSLEER.

The chain links TRBV18 to TRBJ2-3; no reliable D call. Germline assignment: CDR1 KGHSH and CDR2 LQKENI. V was clipped by 3 bases and J by 1 base, with 8 bases between them. The CDR3 sequence is 14 residues long. CDR3 DNA sequence: TGTGCCAGCTCACCCGCGTTCGGCACAGATACGCAGTATTTT. Amino acid sequence: CASSPAFGTDTQYF.

The chain has TRBV14 and TRBJ1-3; D is possibly TRBD1 (5 bases). The germline gives CDR1 SGHDN, CDR2 FVKESK. The CDR3 sequence is 14 residues long. V was pared by 4 bases and J by 3 bases, with 10 bases between. The DNA of the CDR3 is TGTGCCAGCAGCCTGGGACTGATTGGAAACACCATATATTTT. Translation gives CASSLGLIGNTIYF.

This chain links TRBV5-8 with TRBJ2-5, with 11 bases fitting TRBD2. Germline values: CDR1 SGHTS, CDR2 YDEGEE. The CDR3 is made up of 17 amino acids. Unmatched junction bases numbered 13, after V lost 4 bases and J lost 5 bases. CDR3 DNA: TGTGCCAGCAGCCCCTCCTATAGCGGGGGGGCCAGCGAGACCCAGTACTTC. Its translation: CASSPSYSGGASETQYF. The full variable domain, in which reference TRBV5-8 and TRBJ2-5 provide the parts outside the CDR3, is EAGVTQSPTHLIKTRGQQATLRCSPISGHTSVYWYQQALGLGLQFLLWYDEGEERNRGNFPPRFSGRQFPNYSSELNVNALELEDSALYLCASSPSYSGGASETQYFGPGTRLLVL.

The V gene is TRBV5-4, the J gene TRBJ1-4; D remains unclear. From germline, CDR1 is SGHNT and CDR2 YYREEE (reference sequence). V shed 4 bases and J shed 6 bases, with 19 bases lying between them. The CDR3 is 16 residues long. CDR3 sequence reads: CASSQAPGIGYEKLFF. Here the CDR3 DNA reads TGTGCCAGCAGCCAAGCACCCGGGATAGGGTATGAAAAACTGTTTTTT.

The V and J genes are TRBV27 and TRBJ1-1, with D unclear. The CDR3 covers 15 residues. V lost 2 bases, J lost 0 bases, and 10 bases lay in between. Germline V lookup: CDR1 MNHEY, CDR2 SMNVEV (reference sequence). CDR3 sequence (DNA): TGTGCCAGCAGTTTAACAGACACAATGAACACTGAAGCTTTCTTT. Translation gives CASSLTDTMNTEAFF.

This rearrangement joins TRBV7-6 to TRBJ2-5; the D gene could be TRBD1 or TRBD2 (5 bases each). Deletions cut 4 bases from V and 1 base from J, with 13 bases between. Germline CDR1 SGHVS, CDR2 FNYEAQ. The CDR3 covers 15 residues. As DNA, the CDR3 is TGTGCCAGCAGCTGGGGGAGCGGAGCCCAAGAGACCCAGTACTTC. This encodes CASSWGSGAQETQYF.

This chain joins TRBV7-9 and TRBJ2-3, with 9 bases identical to TRBD2. This CDR3 is built from 14 residues. V lost 5 bases, J lost 4 bases, and 4 bases stayed unmatched. The germline V gene encodes CDR1 SEHNR and CDR2 FQNEAQ (reference sequence). CDR3: CASSAGTSPDTQYF. The CDR3 DNA reads TGTGCCAGCAGCGCCGGGACTAGCCCAGATACGCAGTATTTT. Looking up the rest from reference TRBV7-9 and TRBJ2-3 gives the full variable domain: DTGVSQNPRHKITKRGQNVTFRCDPISEHNRLYWYRQTLGQGPEFLTYFQNEAQLEKSRLLSDRFSAERPKGSFSTLEIQRTEQGDSAMYLCASSAGTSPDTQYFGPGTRLTVL.

The chain carries TRBV30 and TRBJ2-3; the D gene is possibly TRBD2 (6 bases). The V and J ends lost 0 bases and 0 bases respectively, with 13 bases between them. Germline lookup yields CDR1 GTSNPN and CDR2 SVGIG (reference sequence). This CDR3 comprises 16 residues. The CDR3 region has the DNA TGTGCCTGGAGTGTACGGGCGGGGCAAAGCACAGATACGCAGTATTTT. Translated, it gives CAWSVRAGQSTDTQYF.

The chain combines TRBV5-6 with TRBJ2-3; weak D call: TRBD2 (5 bases). This CDR3 is built from 15 residues. The germline CDR1 and CDR2 sequences are SGHDT and YYEEEE. Trimming pared 1 base from V and 1 base from J, leaving 10 bases between. The CDR3 protein is CASSLPPGGTDTQYF. The CDR3 DNA reads as TGTGCCAGCAGCTTGCCGCCCGGGGGCACAGATACGCAGTATTTT.

V gene TRBV6-5 combines with J gene TRBJ2-7; 15 bases line up with TRBD2. Germline loops: CDR1 MNHEY, CDR2 SVGAGI. The CDR3 spans 15 residues. J gave up 4 bases and V 7 bases, and 5 bases lay outside the gene matches. The CDR3 sequence: CASTIGLAGGYEQYF. CDR3 bases: TGTGCCAGCACCATAGGACTAGCGGGGGGGTACGAGCAGTACTTC.

The V gene is TRBV11-2, the J gene TRBJ2-7, with D perhaps TRBD1 (5 bases). The length of the CDR3 is 16 residues. V lost 0 bases, J lost 1 base, and 13 bases lay in between. CDR1 and CDR2 from the germline V gene are SGHAT and FQNNGV. The CDR3 sequence: CASSLERQGLSYEQYF. The CDR3 DNA follows: TGTGCCAGCAGCTTAGAGAGGCAGGGCTTATCCTACGAGCAGTACTTC.